These T cell receptor beta chains were read from a single sample in a study of cytomegalovirus exposure and HLA in healthy donors. Here immunoSEQ multiplex PCR was the method, and the copy in TCRdb shows in-frame clones only, minus some. The sample includes tens of thousands of clones, 72% seen only once; the top ten take around 22%. Source material: PBMCs. The source of these receptors is a woman in her forties or fifties in good health and CMV-seropositive. Each CDR3 is given with its conserved first and last residue. The size field is filled for only some rows; it gives once, few, many or a size class.

v_gene	j_gene	abundance	CDR3aa
TRBV7-9	TRBJ2-1	few	CASSPAGASYNEQFF
TRBV4-1	TRBJ2-2	-	CASSQDRAGRVVGELFF
TRBV5-1	TRBJ2-7	-	CASSLLQGPSEQYF
TRBV29-1	TRBJ2-5	-	CSVDEGRSGETQYF
TRBV2	TRBJ2-7	-	CASTWTAYEQYF
TRBV9	TRBJ2-5	-	CASSVSSTGETQYF
TRBV2	TRBJ1-1	-	CASRRQEWNTEAFF
TRBV5-4	TRBJ2-3	-	CASSRGSTDTQYF
TRBV14	TRBJ1-1	-	CVTRGLNTEAFF
TRBV29-1	TRBJ2-3	-	CSVEERGHPTDTQYF
TRBV28	TRBJ2-2	-	CASGGTPNTGELFF
TRBV7-2	TRBJ1-5	-	CASSENPQVGNQPQHF
TRBV7-3	TRBJ1-1	-	CASGSGSTEAFF
TRBV5-6	TRBJ2-5	-	CASSKGLVRPETQYF
TRBV6-6	TRBJ1-1	-	CASSPPGGTEAFF
TRBV7-7	TRBJ2-2	once	CASIPWGADTGELFF
TRBV5-6	TRBJ2-2	-	CASSLSLGELFF
TRBV15	TRBJ2-3	few	CATSGGPSGRTDTQYF
TRBV21-1	TRBJ1-5	-	CASSKPGVAGKRGFQPQHF
TRBV5-4	TRBJ2-7	-	CASSLDRQNLGQYF
TRBV14	TRBJ2-5	few	CASSQVTSLETQYF
TRBV7-9	TRBJ1-1	-	CSSRSKGTEAFF
TRBV6-5	TRBJ1-1	medium-sized	CASKRTDEAFF
TRBV7-9	TRBJ2-7	-	CASSLVGADEQYF
TRBV2	TRBJ1-6	-	CASSVTERDSPLHF
TRBV15	TRBJ2-6	-	CATEESSGANVLTF
TRBV14	TRBJ1-2	-	CASSPGTGVNGYTF
TRBV6-5	TRBJ1-3	-	CASSYAQGTGNTIYF
TRBV27	TRBJ2-7	-	CASSPGGGAYEQYF
TRBV4-1	TRBJ1-5	-	CASSQEVRLYSNQPQHF
TRBV9	TRBJ2-5	-	CASSVVSSTQETQYF
TRBV7-2	TRBJ2-2	-	CASSPWTSGELFF
TRBV30	TRBJ1-4	-	CAWSVGGTGALGKLFF
TRBV6-1	TRBJ2-2	-	CASSGGLAGGTGELFF
TRBV30	TRBJ1-1	-	CAWGGQGGFEAFF
TRBV28	TRBJ2-7	few	CASSFWQGSYEQYF
TRBV7-2	TRBJ2-3	-	CASSLLAGSTDTQYF
TRBV28	TRBJ1-2	-	CASSRQYGYTF
TRBV30	TRBJ2-2	few	CAWSRRTSVAGELFF
TRBV29-1	TRBJ1-2	-	CSVPNGGNYGYTF
TRBV2	TRBJ2-7	-	CAILAGTYEQYF
TRBV30	TRBJ1-2	-	CAWSPGWGQGANGYTF
TRBV18	TRBJ1-5	-	CASSPSGVSNQPQHF
TRBV7-7	TRBJ2-7	-	CASSPGTGAEQYF
TRBV6-5	TRBJ2-5	-	CASSRQGLVQETQYF
TRBV27	TRBJ2-7	few	CASGLGPRGGEQYF